This section outlines one T cell receptor (beta chain) sequence together with its context. CDR1 is SNHLY, CDR2 FYNNEI, per germline. The CDR3 length is 13 residues. The V end was cut by 4 bases, the J end by 9 bases, with 13 bases between. TCRdb reprocessed the 5' RACE reads with MiXCR, giving one entry per CDR3 protein. The data contain 250,000 to 400,000 distinct CDR3 sequences, roughly an eighth of them singletons. This sample stems from a study of T-cell memory formation after mild COVID-19. The source material was PBMCs or a T cell subset sorted from them (not recorded which). V is TRBV2 and J is TRBJ2-1, with D perhaps TRBD1 or TRBD2 (5 bases each). The TCR was taken from a man in his late teens or twenties who had mild COVID-19 (a few samples of this study predate the infection). Cell type and time point are not known. The CDR3 DNA is TGTGCCAGCAGTGGTCAGGGCAGCGGTGAGCAGTTCTTC. This encodes CASSGQGSGEQFF.